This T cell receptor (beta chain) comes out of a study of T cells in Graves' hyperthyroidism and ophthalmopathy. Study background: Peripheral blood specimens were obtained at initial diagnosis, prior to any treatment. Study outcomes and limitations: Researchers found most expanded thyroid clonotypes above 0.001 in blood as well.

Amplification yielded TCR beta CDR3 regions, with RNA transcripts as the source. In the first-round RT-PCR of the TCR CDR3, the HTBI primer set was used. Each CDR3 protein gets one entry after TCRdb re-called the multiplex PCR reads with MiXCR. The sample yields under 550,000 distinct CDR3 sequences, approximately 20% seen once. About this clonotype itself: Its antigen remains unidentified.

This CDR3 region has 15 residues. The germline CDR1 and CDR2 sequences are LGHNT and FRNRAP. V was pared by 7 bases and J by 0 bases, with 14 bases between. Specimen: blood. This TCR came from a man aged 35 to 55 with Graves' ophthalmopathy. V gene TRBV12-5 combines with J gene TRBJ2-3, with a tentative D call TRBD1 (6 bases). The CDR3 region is CASARGTTSTDTQYF. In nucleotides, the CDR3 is TGTGCTAGTGCCCGAGGGACAACTAGCACAGATACGCAGTATTTT.